One and the same sample provided the 30 T cell receptor beta chains below, sequenced in a study of T-cell memory formation after mild COVID-19. TCRdb re-called the 5' RACE reads with MiXCR, one entry per CDR3 protein. The sample holds 550,000 to 700,000 distinct CDR3 sequences, roughly 17% seen once. Sequencing was done on a sample of PBMCs or a T cell subset sorted from them (not recorded which). The origin of the receptors is an adult woman who had mild COVID-19 (a few samples of this study predate the infection). Cell type and time point are not known.

This clonotype has more than one count but fewer than ten. The V and J genes are TRBV12-3 or TRBV12-4 and TRBJ2-2, with TRBD1 matching over 9 bases. The CDR3 is 15 amino acids. Losses at the gene ends were 5 bases for V and 8 bases for J; bases not matched to a gene: 9. CDR3 nucleotide sequence: TGTGCCAGCAGTGTCGGGACAGGGAATTTTGGGGAGCTGTTTTTT. Residues: CASSVGTGNFGELFF.

This clonotype was seen a handful of times. The V call is TRBV5-5, the J call TRBJ2-7, with TRBD1 as a possible D gene (6 bases). This CDR3 has 17 residues. V was clipped by 0 bases and J by 5 bases, with 21 bases between them. Germline V gene lookup returns CDR1 SGHKS and CDR2 YYEKEE (reference sequence). CDR3 sequence (DNA): TGTGCCAGCAGCTTGGTCACAGGGCTTAACTTCCAGGACGAGCAGTACTTC. Its translation: CASSLVTGLNFQDEQYF.

The chain employs TRBV24-1 and TRBJ2-3; 12 bases line up with TRBD2. The V gene end was trimmed by 4 bases and the J gene end by 5 bases; junction bases not matched to a gene: 6. This CDR3 spans 16 amino acids. The germline gives CDR1 KGHDR, CDR2 SFDVKD. The CDR3: CATSDLTSGRGDTQYF. For the CDR3, the DNA is TGTGCCACCAGTGACCTGACTAGCGGGAGAGGAGATACGCAGTATTTT.

This chain connects TRBV7-2 to TRBJ2-5, with D maybe TRBD1 (6 bases). The germline V gene encodes CDR1 SGHTA and CDR2 FQGNSA. The CDR3 runs 14 residues. Trimming stripped 5 bases from V and 0 bases from J, with 10 bases between. Written as DNA, the CDR3 is TGTGCCAGCAGCCAAACAGGGTACCAAGAGACCCAGTACTTC. It encodes CASSQTGYQETQYF.

This clonotype has just a few counts. This chain connects TRBV5-8 to TRBJ2-1; TRBD1 is a possible D gene (6 bases). The CDR3 extends over 12 amino acids. The V gene's germline CDR1 is SGHTS and CDR2 YDEGEE. V lost 2 bases and J 10 bases, leaving 10 bases between the germline ends. The CDR3 DNA reads TGTGCCAGCAGCTTACCGGGACAAGAGCAGTTCTTC. Residues: CASSLPGQEQFF.

This clonotype turned up a few times. The chain's CDR3 is CSVIPYNEQFF. CDR3 coding DNA: TGCAGCGTTATTCCCTACAATGAGCAGTTCTTC. The chain links TRBV29-1 to TRBJ2-1; D gene ambiguous. V lost 5 bases and J lost 2, with 4 bases in between. The germline CDR1 and CDR2 sequences are SQVTM and ANQGSEA. This CDR3 contains 11 residues.

The chain employs TRBV6-2 or TRBV6-3 and TRBJ1-3; 7 positions match TRBD1. CDR3 length: 16 amino acids. Looked up from germline, CDR1 is MNHEY and CDR2 is SVGEGT. The V and J ends lost 4 bases and 0 bases, in that order; junction bases with no gene match: 6. DNA for the CDR3: TGTGCCAGCAGTTCCGGGACAGTCCTCTCTGGAAACACCATATATTTT. This encodes CASSSGTVLSGNTIYF.

This clonotype occurred a few times. The rearrangement joins TRBV27 to TRBJ2-1, with TRBD2 as a possible D gene (6 bases). V was pared by 3 bases and J by 0 bases, with 12 bases between. In germline, CDR1 is MNHEY, CDR2 SMNVEV (reference sequence). The CDR3 loop spans 16 amino acids. The CDR3 coding sequence is TGTGCCAGCAGTTTGAAGGGAGCGGGCTCCTACAATGAGCAGTTCTTC. Translation: CASSLKGAGSYNEQFF.

This clonotype was seen only a few times. The V and J genes are TRBV4-1 and TRBJ2-1, with TRBD2 matching 7 bases. This CDR3 has 15 amino acids. V lost 3 bases, J lost 7 bases, and 9 bases stayed unmatched. Germline V gives CDR1 MGHRA, CDR2 YSYEKL. The CDR3 loop is CASSHPPAGENEQFF. In DNA, the CDR3 is TGCGCCAGCAGCCACCCACCTGCGGGAGAGAATGAGCAGTTCTTC.

The chain has TRBV10-3 and TRBJ1-1; tentatively, D is TRBD1 (5 bases). Trimming left V 9 bases short and J 1 base short, with 12 bases between. CDR1 is ENHRY, CDR2 SYGVKD, per germline. The CDR3 is 13 residues long. The CDR3 sequence is CAIRGTGNTEAFF. As DNA, the CDR3 is TGTGCCATACGAGGGACGGGGAACACTGAAGCTTTCTTT.

This clonotype was found once. The rearrangement links TRBV12-3 or TRBV12-4 to TRBJ2-1, with D perhaps TRBD2 (5 bases). Trimming left V 3 bases short and J 0 bases short, with 15 bases between. CDR3 length: 17 residues. The CDR3 DNA follows: TGTGCCAGCAGTTTGTTTTGGGGAGCCAGCTCCTACAATGAGCAGTTCTTC. Its translation: CASSLFWGASSYNEQFF.

This clonotype was observed many times. The rearrangement links TRBV4-3 to TRBJ2-6, with D maybe TRBD1 (6 bases). CDR1 and CDR2 (germline): LGHNA, YSLEER. The CDR3 length is 21 residues. V shed 4 bases and J shed 0 bases, with 25 bases lying between them. The DNA of the CDR3 is TGCGCCAGCAGCCCAAAGACGCCTGTCCAGGGGATGGGCTCTGGGGCCAACGTCCTGACTTTC. This translates into CASSPKTPVQGMGSGANVLTF.

There are a few counts of this clonotype. The chain recombines TRBV13 with TRBJ2-7; maybe TRBD2 (5 bases). The CDR3 totals 15 residues. Germline V gene sequence: CDR1 PRHDT, CDR2 FYEKMQ (reference sequence). V was cut by 5 bases and J by 3 bases, with 17 bases left in between. The CDR3 is CASSPGLDAVYEQYF. The CDR3 nucleotides read TGTGCCAGCAGCCCCGGACTCGACGCAGTCTACGAGCAGTACTTC.

This clonotype has more than one count but fewer than ten. The chain joins TRBV29-1 to TRBJ2-7; D is undetermined. In germline, CDR1 is SQVTM, CDR2 ANQGSEA. The CDR3 has 14 residues. V was shortened by 2 bases and J by 7 bases, with 18 bases between the two germline ends. The DNA of the CDR3 is TGCAGCGTTGAAATGTGGACCAACGTCGAGGAGCAGTACTTC. Translated, it gives CSVEMWTNVEEQYF.

This clonotype has more than one count but fewer than ten. The rearrangement uses TRBV10-3 and TRBJ2-7; D is perhaps TRBD1 (5 bases). Germline V CDR1 and CDR2: ENHRY, SYGVKD. The CDR3 covers 16 residues. The V end was cut by 6 bases, the J end by 4 bases, with 22 bases between. The CDR3 region is CAIRMSGPTVGYEQYF. The CDR3 nucleotides read TGTGCCATCAGGATGTCCGGGCCGACAGTGGGGTACGAGCAGTACTTC.

V is TRBV7-6 and J is TRBJ2-7, with D possibly TRBD2 on 6 matching bases. The V and J ends lost 1 base and 0 bases respectively, with 13 bases between them. The germline CDR1 and CDR2 sequences are SGHVS and FNYEAQ. There are 16 residues in the CDR3. In DNA form, the CDR3 reads TGTGCCAGCAGCTTAGGAGGCCGGGGGAGCTCCTACGAGCAGTACTTC. It encodes CASSLGGRGSSYEQYF. The full variable domain, rest sourced from reference TRBV7-6 and TRBJ2-7, is GAGVSQSPRYKVTKRGQDVALRCDPISGHVSLYWYRQALGQGPEFLTYFNYEAQQDKSGLPNDRFSAERPEGSISTLTIQRTEQRDSAMYRCASSLGGRGSSYEQYFGPGTRLTVT.

The CDR3 region is CASSLGASALVGDTQYF. Written as DNA, the CDR3 is TGTGCCAGCAGCTTAGGAGCTAGCGCCCTCGTCGGAGATACGCAGTATTTT. This sequence joins TRBV7-6 and TRBJ2-3; a weak D match, TRBD2 (6 bases). V lost 1 base, J lost 5 bases, and 19 bases lay in between. From germline, CDR1 is SGHVS and CDR2 FNYEAQ. The CDR3 is 17 amino acids.

The chain combines TRBV19 with TRBJ1-2; possibly TRBD1 for D (5 bases). The germline CDR1 and CDR2 sequences are LNHDA and SQIVND (reference sequence). V lost 5 bases to trimming and J lost 2 bases, with 6 bases between them. The CDR3 covers 12 residues. This CDR3 is CASSGANYGYTF. DNA for the CDR3: TGTGCCAGTAGTGGGGCGAACTATGGCTACACCTTC.

The V gene is TRBV12-3 or TRBV12-4, the J gene TRBJ2-3, with D possibly matching TRBD2 (7 bases). The CDR3 consists of 16 residues. V was pared by 5 bases and J by 0 bases, with 15 bases between. The DNA for the CDR3 is TGTGCCAGCAGTCTCCGGGGGGCAGGGAGCACAGATACGCAGTATTTT. This gives the protein CASSLRGAGSTDTQYF.

A few counts support this clonotype. The chain uses TRBV27 and TRBJ2-7, with 11 bases lining up with TRBD1. The CDR3 is made up of 15 amino acids. V shed 0 bases, J shed 6 bases, and the junction held 4 bases outside the gene matches. From germline, CDR1 is MNHEY and CDR2 SMNVEV (reference sequence). The CDR3 loop is CASSLSGTGGSEQYF. The CDR3 DNA sequence: TGTGCCAGCAGTTTATCAGGGACAGGGGGTTCCGAGCAGTACTTC.

This clonotype was seen only a few times. This chain uses TRBV15 with TRBJ2-1, with 10 nucleotides matching TRBD2. The germline V gene has CDR1 LNHNV and CDR2 YYDKDF (reference sequence). The ends lost 1 base at V and 5 bases at J; junction bases unmatched: 5. The CDR3 extends over 16 amino acids. The CDR3 nucleotides read TGTGCCACCAGCAGAGGCTCTAGCGGGAGAAACAATGAGCAGTTCTTC. Protein product: CATSRGSSGRNNEQFF.

This clonotype showed up many times. The V gene is TRBV7-9, the J gene TRBJ1-2, with unresolved D. Germline loops: CDR1 SEHNR, CDR2 FQNEAQ (reference sequence). The CDR3 has 11 residues. V lost 6 bases, J lost 5 bases, and 7 bases lay in between. CDR3 nucleotides: TGTGCCAGCAGTTCGACTTATGGCTACACCTTC. The encoded protein is CASSSTYGYTF.

This clonotype appeared a few times. This sequence joins TRBV7-9 and TRBJ1-2; D is perhaps TRBD1 (5 bases). The germline V gene encodes CDR1 SEHNR and CDR2 FQNEAQ (reference sequence). This CDR3 comprises 15 residues. V lost 1 base, J lost 2 bases, and 11 bases lay in between. The CDR3 DNA is TGTGCCAGCAGCTTAGTCGGGGGGAGGAACTATGGCTACACCTTC. Its protein is CASSLVGGRNYGYTF.

This chain joins TRBV5-6 and TRBJ1-1, with 8 nucleotides matching TRBD1. Trimming removed 4 bases from V and 11 bases from J; junction bases left unmatched: 16. CDR1 is SGHDT and CDR2 is YYEEEE in the germline V gene. This CDR3 contains 15 residues. CDR3 DNA sequence: TGTGCCAGCAGCCGGAGGTACAGGGGGAACCCTGGGGCTTTCTTT. Protein: CASSRRYRGNPGAFF.

V and J are TRBV15 and TRBJ2-3, with 7 positions matching TRBD1. Looked up from germline, CDR1 is LNHNV and CDR2 is YYDKDF (reference sequence). This CDR3 has 15 amino acids. V was pared by 3 bases and J by 0 bases, with 3 bases of the junction left unmatched. The DNA of the CDR3 is TGTGCCACCAGCAGGGACAGGCCAAGCACAGATACGCAGTATTTT. It specifies CATSRDRPSTDTQYF.

The chain couples TRBV9 to TRBJ2-3; 9 bases line up with TRBD1. This CDR3 comprises 15 residues. Trimming took 4 bases from V and 4 from J; bases not matched to a gene: 7. The germline gives CDR1 SGDLS, CDR2 YYNGEE. This CDR3 is CASSIGTGQSDTQYF. In DNA, the CDR3 is TGTGCCAGCAGCATTGGGACAGGGCAATCAGATACGCAGTATTTT. Using reference TRBV9 and TRBJ2-3 for the parts outside the CDR3, the full variable domain is DSGVTQTPKHLITATGQRVTLRCSPRSGDLSVYWYQQSLDQGLQFLIQYYNGEERAKGNILERFSAQQFPDLHSELNLSSLELGDSALYFCASSIGTGQSDTQYFGPGTRLTVL.

In its sample, this clonotype was seen a few times. The V gene is TRBV4-1, the J gene TRBJ2-7; 9 bases are a match to TRBD1. The junction had 6 bases not matched to a gene; V was cut back by 9 bases and J by 0 bases. The CDR3 is made up of 14 amino acids. Germline CDR1 MGHRA, CDR2 YSYEKL. CDR3 DNA sequence: TGCGCCAGTCGGGGGACAGGGAGCTCCTACGAGCAGTACTTC. This sequence encodes CASRGTGSSYEQYF.

This rearrangement joins TRBV3-1 to TRBJ1-1; no clear D gene. In germline, CDR1 is LGHDT, CDR2 YNNKEL (reference sequence). This CDR3 region has 14 residues. Trimming pared 4 bases from V and 2 bases from J, leaving 11 bases between. DNA for the CDR3: TGTGCCAGCAGCCCCTGGACGGATAACACTGAAGCTTTCTTT. Protein: CASSPWTDNTEAFF. Full variable domain (outside the CDR3, taken from reference TRBV3-1 and TRBJ1-1): DTAVSQTPKYLVTQMGNDKSIKCEQNLGHDTMYWYKQDSKKFLKIMFSYNNKELIINETVPNRFSPKSPDKAHLNLHINSLELGDSAVYFCASSPWTDNTEAFFGQGTRLTVV.

In this sample, this clonotype turned up many times. The chain combines TRBV4-2 with TRBJ1-4; 10 bases line up with TRBD1. Trimming at V came to 3 bases and at J to 8 bases, leaving 0 bases not matched to a gene. CDR3 length equals 13 residues. Germline-derived CDR1 and CDR2 are LGHNA and YNFKEQ. The chain's CDR3 is CASSQGQGEKLFF. CDR3 bases: TGTGCCAGCAGCCAGGGACAGGGGGAAAAACTGTTTTTT.

This clonotype was detected a few times. The chain combines TRBV7-2 with TRBJ2-3, with 10 bases aligning to TRBD1. The CDR3 extends over 18 amino acids. Germline V gene data show CDR1 as SGHTA and CDR2 as FQGNSA. Losses at the gene ends were 0 bases for V and 7 bases for J; bases not matched to a gene: 13. This CDR3 reads CASSLAAPGTGAMNTQYF. DNA for the CDR3: TGTGCCAGCAGCTTAGCGGCGCCGGGGACAGGGGCGATGAATACGCAGTATTTT.